Following are 14 T cell receptor beta chains from one sample sequenced in a study of T cell responses to AZD1222 COVID-19 vaccine (dated by TCRdb to about 2021). The time point label, as the study defines it: baseline before first vaccination. The library was made by the immunoSEQ multiplex PCR assay. As stored in TCRdb, this immuneACCESS dataset retains in-frame rearrangements with V and J assigned. A fraction of the clones does not appear; measured against another copy, unresolved V genes explain less than half of the discrepancy, and the remainder lacks a known reason. The sample table holds under 200,000 clones, of which approximately 91% were seen once. Of the sample, approximately 0.97% falls within the top ten clones. The specimen was peripheral blood, collected on day 0 of AZD1222 vaccination. The source is an adult in good health.

The chain carries TRBV3-1 (or the pseudogene TRBV3-2) and TRBJ1-6; 8 bases line up with TRBD1. The junction had 10 bases not matched to a gene; V was cut back by 0 bases and J by 3 bases. CDR1 and CDR2 from the germline V gene are LGHDT and YNNKEL (reference sequence). The CDR3 loop spans 19 amino acids. The CDR3: CASSQDPSGGPIYNSPLHF. CDR3 nucleotides: TGTGCCAGCAGCCAAGACCCGTCAGGGGGCCCGATCTATAATTCACCCCTCCACTTT.

J is TRBJ1-6 and V is TRBV4-3; perhaps TRBD1 as D (5 bases). V dropped 0 bases and J dropped 0 bases, with 18 bases sitting between them. The CDR3 runs to 20 residues. In germline, CDR1 is LGHNA, CDR2 YSLEER. The CDR3 coding sequence is TGCGCCAGCAGCCAAGATGATTTTGTAAGGGGCTACTCCTATAATTCACCCCTCCACTTT. This encodes CASSQDDFVRGYSYNSPLHF.

The rearrangement joins TRBV5-1 to TRBJ1-2; D is unclear. Germline values: CDR1 SGHRS, CDR2 YFSETQ. CDR3 size: 14 residues. The V end lost 1 base, the J end lost 8 bases, and 15 bases lay between the germline ends. The CDR3 here is CASSLRNGISGYTF. CDR3 coding DNA: TGCGCCAGCAGCTTGAGGAACGGTATATCCGGCTACACCTTC.

V gene TRBV5-1 combines with J gene TRBJ1-1; the D gene is possibly TRBD1 (5 bases). Trimming took off 3 bases at V and 2 bases at J, with 14 bases between the two ends. The CDR3 totals 15 residues. Germline loops: CDR1 SGHRS, CDR2 YFSETQ. The CDR3 DNA reads TGCGCCAGCAGCTATCCGACAGCTTCTAACACTGAAGCTTTCTTT. Residues: CASSYPTASNTEAFF.

Only a few counts were recorded for this clone. V is TRBV7-2 and J is TRBJ2-1, with 7 positions matching TRBD2. The CDR3 totals 13 residues. The germline CDR1 and CDR2 sequences are SGHTA and FQGNSA. Trimming cost V 1 base and J 15 bases; bases outside gene matches: 9. CDR3 coding DNA: TGTGCCAGCAGCTTAGTTGAGCGGGACCCATCGTTCTTC. Amino acids: CASSLVERDPSFF.

The V and J genes are TRBV28 and TRBJ1-4; possible D gene TRBD1, 6 bases. With 3 bases removed from V and 8 bases from J, the gap between germline ends came to 16 bases. This CDR3 region has 15 residues. The germline CDR1 and CDR2 sequences are MDHEN and SYDVKM. The CDR3 DNA is TGTGCCAGCAGTTTGGTCGGGACATCTCGAGAAAAACTGTTTTTT. Translated: CASSLVGTSREKLFF.

The chain uses TRBV19 and TRBJ1-2, with a weak D call TRBD1 (6 bases). Per the germline V gene, CDR1 is LNHDA and CDR2 is SQIVND (reference sequence). The length of the CDR3 is 17 residues. Trimming pared 3 bases from V and 6 bases from J, leaving 23 bases between. CDR3 in amino acids: CASSMPGGLSLFNGYTF. DNA for the CDR3: TGTGCCAGTAGTATGCCCGGGGGCTTGTCCCTTTTTAATGGCTACACCTTC. Looking up the rest from reference TRBV19 and TRBJ1-2 gives the full variable domain: DGGITQSPKYLFRKEGQNVTLSCEQNLNHDAMYWYRQDPGQGLRLIYYSQIVNDFQKGDIAEGYSVSREKKESFPLTVTSAQKNPTAFYLCASSMPGGLSLFNGYTFGSGTRLTVV.

The CDR3 coding sequence is TGTGCCAGCTCACCAATCCCGGGACACAAGAATGAAAAACTGTTTTTT. Translation: CASSPIPGHKNEKLFF. The J gene is TRBJ1-4, the V gene TRBV18, with TRBD1 as a possible D gene (6 bases). With 2 bases removed from V and 5 bases from J, the gap between germline ends came to 15 bases. There are 16 residues in the CDR3. CDR1 KGHSH and CDR2 LQKENI come from the germline V gene.

This clone has a single count. The chain combines TRBV11-2 with TRBJ2-1, with a tentative D call TRBD1 (6 bases). The CDR3 is made up of 15 amino acids. The ends were cut back, 1 base at V and 9 bases at J, with 16 bases in the middle. Germline values: CDR1 SGHAT, CDR2 FQNNGV. CDR3 sequence reads: CASSLVAGAALEQFF. In DNA form, the CDR3 reads TGTGCCAGCAGCTTAGTAGCAGGGGCCGCCCTTGAGCAGTTCTTC.

The gene calls are TRBV9 and TRBJ2-2; 7 bases are shared with TRBD1. Trimming removed 1 base from V and 4 bases from J; junction bases left unmatched: 4. CDR1 is SGDLS and CDR2 is YYNGEE in the germline V gene. The CDR3 sequence is 15 residues long. The CDR3 sequence is CASSVSQGVTGELFF. The CDR3 region has the DNA TGTGCCAGCAGCGTATCGCAGGGGGTCACCGGGGAGCTGTTTTTT.

This chain connects TRBV4-3 to TRBJ2-6; tentatively, D is TRBD1 (5 bases). Trimming shortened V by 3 bases and J by 0 bases, and 15 bases separated the two germline ends. Germline V gives CDR1 LGHNA, CDR2 YSLEER. The CDR3 runs to 18 residues. The DNA for the CDR3 is TGCGCCAGCAGCCACGAGACAGTTTCCTTCTCTGGGGCCAACGTCCTGACTTTC. It encodes CASSHETVSFSGANVLTF.

A single count supports this clone. The rearrangement links TRBV12-3 or TRBV12-4 to TRBJ1-2; TRBD1 agrees at 7 bases. The CDR3 loop spans 12 amino acids. Losses at the gene ends were 5 bases for V and 6 bases for J; bases not matched to a gene: 3. This CDR3 reads CASSETGHGYTF. The CDR3 DNA reads TGTGCCAGCAGTGAGACAGGGCATGGCTACACCTTC.

This rearrangement joins TRBV9 to TRBJ1-6; D is perhaps TRBD1 (5 bases). CDR1 SGDLS and CDR2 YYNGEE come from the germline V gene. V was shortened by 4 bases and J by 9 bases, with 8 bases between the two germline ends. The CDR3 sequence is 12 residues long. The CDR3 nucleotides read TGTGCCAGCAGCCAGGGAGGTTCACCCCTCCACTTT. It translates to CASSQGGSPLHF.

CDR3 sequence (DNA): TGTGCCAGCAGTTTAGTACAGAGGGGGAATCAGCCCCAGCATTTT. Translation gives CASSLVQRGNQPQHF. This sequence joins TRBV28 and TRBJ1-5, with TRBD1 as a possible D gene (6 bases). The CDR3 sequence is 15 residues long. Trimming shortened V by 2 bases and J by 4 bases, and 12 bases separated the two germline ends. Germline assignment: CDR1 MDHEN and CDR2 SYDVKM. Using reference TRBV28 and TRBJ1-5 for the parts outside the CDR3, the full variable domain is DVKVTQSSRYLVKRTGEKVFLECVQDMDHENMFWYRQDPGLGLRLIYFSYDVKMKEKGDIPEGYSVSREKKERFSLILESASTNQTSMYLCASSLVQRGNQPQHFGDGTRLSIL.